This T cell receptor (beta chain) was recorded in a study of blood T cell repertoires in COVID-19. Background on the study: The cDNA or gDNA used as material had been derived from T cells, B-cell-depleted T cells, or PBMCs.

Original data processing: Amplification with reference gene primers provided the estimates of nucleated cell counts. Clones were sequenced by immunoSEQ multiplex PCR, and TCRdb holds only the in-frame ones, with some missing. V, J and clone size derive from that table, while D and trimming were established from the DNA sequence. The data show more than 100,000 clones, roughly 90% seen once. This CDR3 has 15 residues. Germline assignment: CDR1 SGDLS and CDR2 YYNGEE. V was pared by 1 base and J by 3 bases, with 6 bases of the junction left unmatched. The chain recombines TRBV9 with TRBJ1-2, with 7 positions matching TRBD1. The TCR comes from a woman aged 60-75 years with COVID-19, enrolled during active disease. Sequencing input: peripheral blood. CDR3 residues: CASSVSGQVHYGYTF. CDR3 bases: TGTGCCAGCAGCGTAAGTGGACAGGTTCACTATGGCTACACCTTC. The whole variable domain, filled in from reference TRBV9 and TRBJ1-2, reads DSGVTQTPKHLITATGQRVTLRCSPRSGDLSVYWYQQSLDQGLQFLIQYYNGEERAKGNILERFSAQQFPDLHSELNLSSLELGDSALYFCASSVSGQVHYGYTFGSGTRLTVV.